This entry lists 13 T cell receptor beta chains sequenced from one sample in a study of T cell responses to AZD1222 COVID-19 vaccine. Assay: immunoSEQ multiplex PCR; the TCRdb copy retains only in-frame clones and omits some. This table holds 110,000 or so clones, around 84% found once. Sequences were derived from peripheral blood, sampled 28 days after the second AZD1222 dose. These TCRs come from an adult who received the AZD1222 COVID-19 vaccine.

There are a few counts of this clone. The CDR3, as DNA: TGTGCCAGCAGTTTATCCTTCCGGGCGAACACCGGGGAGCTGTTTTTT. It encodes CASSLSFRANTGELFF. The chain joins TRBV27 to TRBJ2-2; D is ambiguous. Trimming removed 0 bases at V and 0 bases at J, with 8 bases between. Germline V gene lookup returns CDR1 MNHEY and CDR2 SMNVEV (reference sequence). The CDR3 is 16 amino acids.

CDR3 residues: CASSQFDRRFNYGYTF. The CDR3 nucleotides read TGTGCCAGCAGCCAGTTTGATCGCAGGTTTAACTATGGCTACACCTTC. The V call is TRBV3-1 (or the pseudogene TRBV3-2), the J call TRBJ1-2; unclear D gene. There are 16 residues in the CDR3. Trimming shortened V by 3 bases and J by 1 base, and 15 bases separated the two germline ends. Germline CDR1 reads LGHDT; CDR2 reads YNNKEL (reference sequence).

This clone came up once. This chain connects TRBV12-3 or TRBV12-4 to TRBJ1-1, with 7 bases fitting TRBD1. This CDR3 comprises 12 residues. V trimming: 6 bases; J trimming: 8 bases; junction bases outside the gene matches: 6. Written as DNA, the CDR3 is TGTGCCAGCAGCCTAGGGACAGACGAAGCTTTCTTT. This encodes CASSLGTDEAFF.

This chain links TRBV20-1 with TRBJ2-1; unclear D gene. Per germline, CDR1 DFQATT and CDR2 SNEGSKA (reference sequence). This CDR3 region has 11 residues. Trimming left V 2 bases short and J 6 bases short, with 5 bases between. In DNA, the CDR3 is TGCAGTGCTAGAAAGGCCAATGAGCAGTTCTTC. Its translation is CSARKANEQFF.

The V call is TRBV6-5, the J call TRBJ1-6; perhaps TRBD1 as D (5 bases). Germline CDR1 MNHEY, CDR2 SVGAGI. V was cut by 6 bases and J by 7 bases, with 13 bases left in between. The CDR3 loop spans 14 amino acids. CDR3 region: CASRDNGGNSPLHF. The CDR3 DNA follows: TGTGCCAGCAGGGACAACGGGGGGAATTCACCCCTCCACTTT.

V usage is TRBV6-8 and J usage is TRBJ2-5; 7 bases map to TRBD2. Looked up from germline, CDR1 is MNHGY and CDR2 is SAAAGT. The length of the CDR3 is 12 residues. J lost 10 bases, V lost 8 bases, and 10 bases had no gene match. The CDR3 protein is CASPPGGSGQYF. Here the CDR3 DNA reads TGTGCCAGCCCCCCAGGCGGGAGCGGCCAGTACTTC.

The chain has TRBV9 and TRBJ2-4, with D maybe TRBD1 (5 bases). Per germline, CDR1 SGDLS and CDR2 YYNGEE. V was cut by 0 bases and J by 1 base, with 5 bases left in between. The CDR3 covers 14 residues. CDR3 DNA sequence: TGTGCCAGCAGCGTAGGACAGGCCAAAAACATTCAGTACTTC. As protein: CASSVGQAKNIQYF.

The chain links TRBV10-3 to TRBJ1-5; D is ambiguous. The V gene lost 3 bases and the J gene lost 4 bases, with 10 bases spanning the gap. CDR1 ENHRY and CDR2 SYGVKD come from the germline V gene. CDR3 size: 14 residues. DNA for the CDR3: TGTGCCATCAGTGAATTGCACCAAAATCAGCCCCAGCATTTT. It encodes CAISELHQNQPQHF.

The rearrangement uses TRBV29-1 and TRBJ1-1; D not certain. The CDR3 contains 11 residues. Germline CDR1 reads SQVTM; CDR2 reads ANQGSEA. Trimming took 7 bases from V and 2 from J, leaving 8 bases between them. CDR3 sequence reads: CSGAVNTEAFF. DNA of the CDR3: TGCAGCGGGGCAGTCAACACTGAAGCTTTCTTT.

The rearrangement joins TRBV14 to TRBJ2-1; D is possibly TRBD1 (5 bases). With 4 bases removed from V and 1 base from J, the gap between germline ends came to 23 bases. Per germline, CDR1 SGHDN and CDR2 FVKESK. The CDR3 sequence is 19 residues long. The CDR3 DNA reads as TGTGCCAGCAGCCCCCAGCTCAGGCGACAGTTCGTATCCTACAATGAGCAGTTCTTC. Protein sequence: CASSPQLRRQFVSYNEQFF.

The V gene is TRBV20-1, the J gene TRBJ1-5; weak D call: TRBD1 (5 bases). This CDR3 contains 13 residues. V was shortened by 3 bases and J by 7 bases, with 13 bases between the two germline ends. CDR1 DFQATT and CDR2 SNEGSKA come from the germline V gene (reference sequence). The CDR3 DNA sequence: TGCAGTGCTAGTCCCACGGAGGGGCAGCCCCAGCATTTT. Its translation: CSASPTEGQPQHF.

The V and J genes are TRBV28 and TRBJ1-2; no definite D call. The CDR3 is 15 residues long. Germline V lookup: CDR1 MDHEN, CDR2 SYDVKM. V gave up 4 bases and J gave up 4 bases, with 16 bases separating them. CDR3: CASSSGPAFRYGYTF. CDR3 DNA sequence: TGTGCCAGCAGTTCCGGGCCGGCCTTCCGCTATGGCTACACCTTC.

V is TRBV4-3 and J is TRBJ1-5; tentative D call: TRBD1 (6 bases). Trimming shortened V by 0 bases and J by 5 bases, and 11 bases separated the two germline ends. CDR3 length: 15 amino acids. CDR1 is LGHNA and CDR2 is YSLEER in the germline V gene. The CDR3 nucleotides are TGCGCCAGCAGCCAAGATGGCGGGGGGCATCAGCCCCAGCATTTT. It encodes CASSQDGGGHQPQHF.